The entry that follows covers one T cell receptor (beta chain) sequence. The antigen is not known. Blood CD8+ and CD4+ T cells underwent high-throughput TCR beta sequencing. TEMRA cells underwent FACS enrichment and CD8+ and CD4+ T cells underwent negative isolation. The CDR3 sequence is 10 residues long. V was cut by 7 bases and J by 6 bases, with 8 bases left in between. From germline, CDR1 is SQVTM and CDR2 ANQGSEA. RNA amounts of roughly 0.45 to 1 ug underwent reverse transcription with random hexamers. Amplification of TCR beta CDR3 spanned 54 Vbeta and 13 Jbeta via immunoSEQ multiplex PCR. Each CDR3 protein gets one entry after TCRdb re-called the immunoSEQ multiplex PCR reads with MiXCR. The table records about 110,000 distinct CDR3 sequences, less than 97% of them present only once. These data are taken from a study of CD8 T cells in Susac syndrome. Study-wide points: The study recognized that its TCR sequencing and HLA analysis covered a relatively small number of individuals.

The rearrangement uses TRBV29-1 and TRBJ2-3; D is unclear. The receptor comes from a human donor in good health. The material sequenced was CD4+ T cells from PBMCs. The CDR3 sequence is CSAVGDTQYF. The CDR3 DNA sequence: TGCAGCGCCGTAGGGGATACGCAGTATTTT.